The T cell receptor beta chain under discussion was sequenced for a study of lymphopenia after photon versus proton radiotherapy. Findings of the study overall: Only patients who died were analyzed for survival; proton advantage is unproven. Proton therapy kept repertoires fairly stable, unlike photons, which gained effector/memory cells. Post-nadir diversity loss with photons came from oligoclonal expansion, particularly CD8+ Temra cells. Post-nadir TCR diversity decline inversely tracked overall survival among those who died.

This CDR3 is built from 13 residues. Looked up from germline, CDR1 is MNHEY and CDR2 is SVGAGI. V dropped 0 bases and J dropped 9 bases, with 9 bases sitting between them. As regards this clone: No antigen is known for it.

Clones were sequenced by immunoSEQ multiplex PCR, and TCRdb holds only the in-frame ones, with some missing. Among 150,000 to 200,000 clones listed, roughly nine tenths were seen once. The receptor comes from a man in his fifties or sixties with gastric cancer. The chain uses TRBV6-5 and TRBJ1-5; D uncertain. Sequences were derived from peripheral blood, sampled from a patient treated with photon-based radiotherapy. The CDR3 loop reads CASSYSGERPQHF. In nucleotides, the CDR3 is TGTGCCAGCAGTTACTCCGGGGAGCGGCCCCAGCATTTT.